Sequencing of this T cell receptor beta chain was carried out in a study of blood T cell repertoires in COVID-19. At the level of the study: COVID-19 samples, acute and convalescent, were from the United States, Italy and Spain. T cells, B-cell-depleted T cells, or PBMCs supplied cDNA or gDNA.

Authors' analysis steps: The authors estimated nucleated cell counts from reference gene primer amplification. Produced via immunoSEQ multiplex PCR; TCRdb's table is partial and in-frame only. D and trimming were read from the DNA, whereas the V and J calls and clone size are those reported in that table. The table lists under 300,000 clones, about 83% of them singletons. Germline V CDR1 and CDR2: KGHSH, LQKENI. V lost 2 bases and J lost 3; bases outside the gene matches: 2. The CDR3 is 15 amino acids. This chain connects TRBV18 to TRBJ2-5, with 11 bases aligning to TRBD1. Sequenced sample: peripheral blood. This TCR was recovered from a man aged 30 to 45 who had recovered from COVID-19. Here the CDR3 reads CASSPRTGGEETQYF. The CDR3 DNA reads TGTGCCAGCTCACCAAGGACAGGGGGCGAAGAGACCCAGTACTTC.